The 22 T cell receptor beta chains below were found in one sample sequenced in a study of cytomegalovirus exposure and HLA in healthy donors. PCR was performed using 60 Vbeta and 13 Jbeta primers. The repertoire was sequenced with immunoSEQ multiplex PCR; TCRdb's copy has only in-frame clones and lacks some. The sample includes tens of thousands of clones, 55% to 85% seen only once; the top ten take over 8%. Specimen: PBMCs. The receptor source for this set is a woman aged 50 to 60 in good health and CMV-seronegative.

This clone was detected once. Its ends do not fully match the called genes, so a read error is possible. The sample carries other DNA sequences with the same CDR3. The CDR3 loop reads CASSEGPGAYYGYTF. The DNA for the CDR3 is TGTGCCAGCAGTGAAGGCCCAGGGGCTTACTACGGCTACACCTTC. The V gene is TRBV6-1, the J gene TRBJ1-2; maybe TRBD1 (6 bases). This CDR3 contains 15 residues. Per the germline V gene, CDR1 is MNHNS and CDR2 is SASEGT.

The chain joins TRBV6-6 to TRBJ1-5; a weak D match, TRBD1 (5 bases). Germline loops: CDR1 MNHNY, CDR2 SVGAGI (reference sequence). V was shortened by 6 bases and J by 6 bases, with 15 bases between the two germline ends. There are 14 residues in the CDR3. The CDR3, as DNA: TGTGCCAGCAGCCCCCCGGGGGGAGGTCAGCCCCAGCATTTT. Amino acid sequence: CASSPPGGGQPQHF.

In the case of this clone: This is likely an artifact of a read error, given a far larger clone one base away. The chain is built from TRBV9 and TRBJ2-1; TRBD2 is a possible D gene (5 bases). Germline V CDR1 and CDR2: SGDLS, YYNGEE. This CDR3 is built from 15 residues. The CDR3 sequence: CASIVRNGIGNEQFF. Written as DNA, the CDR3 is TGTGCCAGCATCGTAAGGAACGGGATCGGCAATGAGCAGTTCTTC.

As for this clone: It is likely a read error, because the conserved phenylalanine at the end of the CDR3 is missing. Because the CDR3's place on the DNA is in doubt, the DNA is left out and the CDR3 is given as listed by TCRdb. The V and J genes are TRBV6-6 and TRBJ1-1; TRBD1 is taken as the D call from the table, unchecked against the DNA. Germline CDR1 is MNHNY and CDR2 is SVGAGI (reference sequence). The CDR3 is made up of 12 amino acids, end residues included. The CDR3 spells CAAYDRNTEALV.

This clone appeared once. The V gene is TRBV30, the J gene TRBJ2-6, with D uncertain. This CDR3 region has 15 residues. Germline CDR1 reads GTSNPN; CDR2 reads SVGIG (reference sequence). With 0 bases removed from V and 0 bases from J, the gap between germline ends came to 6 bases. CDR3 sequence reads: CAWSVALSGANVLTF. CDR3 in DNA: TGTGCCTGGAGTGTAGCCCTCTCTGGGGCCAACGTCCTGACTTTC.

The chain couples TRBV14 to TRBJ2-7; D is unclear. The germline V gene encodes CDR1 SGHDN and CDR2 FVKESK. Trimming took off 0 bases at V and 6 bases at J, with 3 bases between the two ends. The CDR3 covers 11 residues. CDR3 sequence reads: CASSQDIEQYF. The CDR3 nucleotides read TGTGCCAGCAGCCAAGATATCGAGCAGTACTTC.

V and J are TRBV6-5 and TRBJ1-3, with TRBD1 matching 10 bases. Trimming at V came to 7 bases and at J to 4 bases, leaving 4 bases not matched to a gene. The CDR3 runs to 14 residues. CDR1 MNHEY and CDR2 SVGAGI come from the germline V gene. The CDR3 sequence: CASKRGQGGNTIYF. The CDR3 nucleotides are TGTGCCAGCAAACGGGGACAGGGGGGAAACACCATATATTTT.

The chain couples TRBV2 to TRBJ1-5; no clear D gene. Germline V gene sequence: CDR1 SNHLY, CDR2 FYNNEI. This CDR3 is built from 14 residues. V was trimmed by 5 bases and J by 6 bases, leaving 14 bases between them. The CDR3 region has the DNA TGTGCCAGCAGTCCTGGGAATGCGGGTCAGCCCCAGCATTTT. It specifies CASSPGNAGQPQHF.

The chain recombines TRBV4-1 with TRBJ2-1, with 8 positions matching TRBD1. From germline, CDR1 is MGHRA and CDR2 YSYEKL. CDR3 length: 16 amino acids. After removal of 0 bases from V and 4 bases from J, the junction contained 5 bases not matched to a gene. In nucleotides, the CDR3 is TGCGCCAGCAGCCAAGACCGACAGGGGCTATACAATGAGCAGTTCTTC. Translation: CASSQDRQGLYNEQFF.

This chain links TRBV19 with TRBJ2-5; 10 nucleotides agree with TRBD2. The length of the CDR3 is 14 residues. Losses at the gene ends were 5 bases for V and 7 bases for J; bases not matched to a gene: 7. Germline lookup yields CDR1 LNHDA and CDR2 SQIVND (reference sequence). In nucleotides, the CDR3 is TGTGCCAGTAGTTACAGCGGGAGGGAGGGGACCCAGTACTTC. The encoded protein is CASSYSGREGTQYF.

This clone was counted only a few times. The rearrangement uses TRBV6-6 and TRBJ1-5; 7 nucleotides line up with TRBD1. Germline CDR1 and CDR2: MNHNY and SVGAGI (reference sequence). V gave up 4 bases and J gave up 6 bases; unmatched junction bases: 9. The CDR3 has 15 residues. CDR3 protein: CASSLVGGAGQPQHF. The CDR3 DNA reads as TGTGCCAGCAGTTTGGTAGGGGGCGCCGGTCAGCCCCAGCATTTT.

The CDR3 DNA sequence: TGTGCCAGTAGTATAGAGGGACAGGGATATGGCTACACCTTC. Its translation: CASSIEGQGYGYTF. The V call is TRBV19, the J call TRBJ1-2; 9 bases are a match to TRBD1. Germline CDR1 LNHDA, CDR2 SQIVND (reference sequence). CDR3 length: 14 amino acids. Germline trimming cut 0 bases from V and 5 bases from J; bases unmatched to any gene: 1.

A few counts support this clone. The V gene is TRBV11-1, the J gene TRBJ2-7, with TRBD1 as a possible D gene (5 bases). CDR3 length: 13 amino acids. In germline, CDR1 is SGHAT, CDR2 FQDESV (reference sequence). V was shortened by 1 base and J by 3 bases, with 7 bases between the two germline ends. The CDR3 here is CASSLGQNYEQYF. In DNA form, the CDR3 reads TGTGCCAGCAGCTTAGGACAGAACTACGAGCAGTACTTC. Using reference TRBV11-1 and TRBJ2-7 for the parts outside the CDR3, the full variable domain is EAEVAQSPRYKITEKSQAVAFWCDPISGHATLYWYRQILGQGPELLVQFQDESVVDDSQLPKDRFSAERLKGVDSTLKIQPAELGDSAMYLCASSLGQNYEQYFGPGTRLTVT.

The CDR3 spells CASSLMGGRFTGELFF. In DNA, the CDR3 is TGCGCCAGCAGCTTGATGGGGGGGCGTTTTACCGGGGAGCTGTTTTTT. The chain is built from TRBV5-1 and TRBJ2-2, with a weak D call TRBD2 (7 bases). V shed 1 base and J shed 5 bases, with 15 bases lying between them. This CDR3 contains 16 residues. Germline V gives CDR1 SGHRS, CDR2 YFSETQ.

The V call is TRBV6-1, the J call TRBJ2-7; TRBD2 might be the D (6 bases). Germline CDR1 reads MNHNS; CDR2 reads SASEGT. The CDR3 is 13 residues long. Trimming stripped 6 bases from V and 6 bases from J, with 15 bases between. CDR3 nucleotides: TGTGCCAGCAGCTCAAGGAGGGCCGGCGAGCAGTACTTC. Amino acid sequence: CASSSRRAGEQYF.

The rearrangement joins TRBV2 to TRBJ2-1; D might be TRBD2 (6 bases). Germline values: CDR1 SNHLY, CDR2 FYNNEI. The CDR3 loop spans 11 amino acids. The V end lost 7 bases, the J end lost 6 bases, and 7 bases lay between the germline ends. CDR3 nucleotide sequence: TGTGCCAGCATGGGGGGCAATGAGCAGTTCTTC. Its protein is CASMGGNEQFF. The full variable domain, its missing parts supplied by reference TRBV2 and TRBJ2-1, is EPEVTQTPSHQVTQMGQEVILRCVPISNHLYFYWYRQILGQKVEFLVSFYNNEISEKSEIFDDQFSVERPDGSNFTLKIRSTKLEDSAMYFCASMGGNEQFFGPGTRLTVL.

The chain recombines TRBV7-3 with TRBJ2-1, with a possible D match to TRBD1 (6 bases). The CDR3 contains 13 residues. Trimming left V 1 base short and J 9 bases short, with 10 bases between. CDR1 and CDR2 from the germline V gene are SGHTA and FQGTGA. The CDR3 region is CASSLMLGGEQFF. DNA of the CDR3: TGTGCCAGCAGCTTAATGTTAGGGGGTGAGCAGTTCTTC.

This clone has more than one count but fewer than ten. The chain employs TRBV5-1 and TRBJ1-1; D may be TRBD1 (6 bases). The ends were cut back, 2 bases at V and 1 base at J, with 15 bases in the middle. The CDR3 totals 16 residues. The germline V gene has CDR1 SGHRS and CDR2 YFSETQ. In DNA, the CDR3 is TGCGCCAGCAGCTTTATCGGGGGGCGCGAGAACACTGAAGCTTTCTTT. Its protein product is CASSFIGGRENTEAFF.

This chain uses TRBV11-3 with TRBJ2-3, with 12 bases fitting TRBD2. The CDR3 consists of 16 residues. J gave up 0 bases and V 5 bases, and 3 bases lay outside the gene matches. Germline assignment: CDR1 SGHNT and CDR2 YENEEA. The CDR3 DNA follows: TGTGCCAGCAGCATCGGACTAGCGGGAAGCACAGATACGCAGTATTTT. Its protein is CASSIGLAGSTDTQYF. The full variable domain, with the rest looked up from reference TRBV11-3 and TRBJ2-3, is EAGVVQSPRYKIIEKKQPVAFWCNPISGHNTLYWYLQNLGQGPELLIRYENEEAVDDSQLPKDRFSAERLKGVDSTLKIQPAELGDSAVYLCASSIGLAGSTDTQYFGPGTRLTVL.

J is TRBJ1-3 and V is TRBV30, with D possibly TRBD1 on 6 matching bases. V was cut by 4 bases and J by 0 bases, with 10 bases left in between. This CDR3 has 14 residues. Per the germline V gene, CDR1 is GTSNPN and CDR2 is SVGIG (reference sequence). For the CDR3, the DNA is TGTGCCTGGACGGCAGGGGCCTCTGGAAACACCATATATTTT. It codes for CAWTAGASGNTIYF. The full variable domain, in which reference TRBV30 and TRBJ1-3 provide the parts outside the CDR3, is SQTIHQWPATLVQPVGSPLSLECTVEGTSNPNLYWYRQAAGRGLQLLFYSVGIGQISSEVPQNLSASRPQDRQFILSSKKLLLSDSGFYLCAWTAGASGNTIYFGEGSWLTVV.

In this sample, this clone turned up once. V and J are TRBV5-1 and TRBJ2-5; D is possibly TRBD1 (5 bases). The germline V gene encodes CDR1 SGHRS and CDR2 YFSETQ. V was shortened by 4 bases and J by 2 bases, with 9 bases between the two germline ends. The CDR3 sequence is 13 residues long. In DNA, the CDR3 is TGCGCCAGCAGCATCCAGGGTCAAGAGACCCAGTACTTC. Its translation is CASSIQGQETQYF.

V gene TRBV5-1 combines with J gene TRBJ2-1, with TRBD2 matching 10 bases. Germline-derived CDR1 and CDR2 are SGHRS and YFSETQ. The CDR3 runs 17 residues. The ends lost 4 bases at V and 8 bases at J; junction bases unmatched: 15. DNA of the CDR3: TGCGCCAGCAGCGTTGGGTGGGCTAGCGGGGGAAGGGATGAGCAGTTCTTC. Translation gives CASSVGWASGGRDEQFF.